The 15 T cell receptor beta chains given below trace back to one sample, sequenced in a study of breast tumors, draining lymph nodes, adjacent tissues. TCRdb reanalysed the multiplex PCR reads using MiXCR and keeps one entry per CDR3 protein. The sample records about 19,000 distinct CDR3 sequences, around 46% being singletons. The sample comprised breast tumor tissue. These receptors all stem from a female donor with breast cancer. Some clones in this sample may be carry-over from other donors' samples.

Concerning this clonotype itself: At one of its ends the junction is not consistent with the germline gene, which may arise from a read error. The V gene is TRBV7-9, the J gene TRBJ2-5; D possibly matches TRBD1 or TRBD2 (6 bases each). This CDR3 has 15 amino acids. Germline V gene data show CDR1 as SEHNR and CDR2 as FQNEAQ (reference sequence). The CDR3 DNA reads TGTGCCAGCAGCTTCTTCGTGGGGGGCCAAGAGACCCAGCACTTC. Residues: CASSFFVGGQETQHF.

This clonotype was observed a handful of times. The rearrangement joins TRBV27 to TRBJ2-7; D possibly corresponds to TRBD2 (6 bases). V shed 4 bases and J shed 3 bases, with 10 bases lying between them. The CDR3 length is 13 residues. Germline V CDR1 and CDR2: MNHEY, SMNVEV (reference sequence). The CDR3 spells CASSSAGSYEQYV. DNA of the CDR3: TGTGCCAGCAGTTCTGCCGGGAGCTACGAGCAGTACGTC.

The chain links TRBV7-8 to TRBJ1-2; 7 positions agree with TRBD1. Trimming cost V 5 bases and J 0 bases; bases outside gene matches: 3. There are 14 residues in the CDR3. CDR1 is SGHVS, CDR2 FQNEAQ, per germline. CDR3 nucleotide sequence: TGTGCCAGCAGCCCGACAGGGACTAACTATGGCTACACCTTC. It yields the protein CASSPTGTNYGYTF.

This clonotype showed up many times. The V and J genes are TRBV19 and TRBJ2-1, with a tentative D call TRBD2 (6 bases). CDR1 LNHDA and CDR2 SQIVND come from the germline V gene (reference sequence). Trimming took off 3 bases at V and 1 base at J, with 10 bases between the two ends. The CDR3 extends over 15 amino acids. The CDR3 nucleotides read TGTGCCAGTAGTATGGGACTCCTATCCTACAATGAGCAGTTCTTC. It is translated as CASSMGLLSYNEQFF.

The chain links TRBV11-1 to TRBJ2-5; tentative D call: TRBD1 (5 bases). The CDR3 consists of 14 residues. Germline assignment: CDR1 SGHAT and CDR2 FQDESV (reference sequence). In nucleotides, the CDR3 is TGTGTCGGCAGGAGAGATATAGGGGTTGAGACCCAGTACTTC. Amino acid sequence: CVGRRDIGVETQYF.

This clonotype is categorized as medium-sized. The CDR3 DNA is TGTGCCACCTCTTCCGGGATCAACTATGGCTACACCTTC. Its translation: CATSSGINYGYTF. The chain combines TRBV2 with TRBJ1-2; D gene uncertain. Trimming cost V 10 bases and J 2 bases, with 14 bases left between them. The V gene's germline CDR1 is SNHLY and CDR2 FYNNEI. This CDR3 is 13 amino acids long.

Concerning this clonotype itself: The junction departs from the called germline gene at one end, perhaps through a read error. This chain uses TRBV7-3 with TRBJ2-1, with 8 nucleotides matching TRBD2. CDR3 size: 15 residues. Germline assignment: CDR1 SGHTA and CDR2 FQGTGA. The CDR3 coding sequence is TGTGACAGCAGCTTAACAGCGGGGGCCCACAATGAGCAGTTCTTC. Translation gives CDSSLTAGAHNEQFF.

In its sample, this clonotype is medium-sized. The V and J genes are TRBV7-9 and TRBJ1-4; 8 nucleotides align to TRBD1. CDR1 and CDR2 from the germline V gene are SEHNR and FQNEAQ (reference sequence). The CDR3 has 14 residues. Germline trimming cut 5 bases from V and 8 bases from J; bases unmatched to any gene: 7. DNA for the CDR3: TGTGCCAGCAGCCCCCAGGGGGCGCAAGAAAAACTGTTTTTT. Its translation: CASSPQGAQEKLFF.

J is TRBJ1-2 and V is TRBV5-1; 9 bases are shared with TRBD1. J gave up 8 bases and V 1 base, and 3 bases lay outside the gene matches. Germline CDR1 is SGHRS and CDR2 is YFSETQ. This CDR3 region has 13 residues. DNA for the CDR3: TGCGCCAGCAGCTTGTGGACAGGGGACGGCTACACCTTC. Translation: CASSLWTGDGYTF.

In its sample, this clonotype is large. This chain uses TRBV29-1 with TRBJ1-2; 7 bases are a match to TRBD1. Trimming removed 7 bases from V and 2 bases from J; junction bases left unmatched: 7. Germline V gives CDR1 SQVTM, CDR2 ANQGSEA. The CDR3 is made up of 13 amino acids. The CDR3 loop is CSGGDSVNYGYTF. DNA of the CDR3: TGCAGCGGGGGGGACAGTGTAAACTATGGCTACACCTTC.

This clonotype was counted a few times. This chain connects TRBV19 to TRBJ2-3; a weak D match, TRBD2 (5 bases). Germline V gives CDR1 LNHDA, CDR2 SQIVND (reference sequence). The CDR3 extends over 14 amino acids. V was cut by 5 bases and J by 6 bases, with 15 bases left in between. The CDR3 sequence: CASSPLAPRDTQYF. Here the CDR3 DNA reads TGTGCCAGTAGTCCATTAGCGCCTAGGGATACGCAGTATTTT. Supplemented by reference TRBV19 and TRBJ2-3, the full variable domain reads DGGITQSPKYLFRKEGQNVTLSCEQNLNHDAMYWYRQDPGQGLRLIYYSQIVNDFQKGDIAEGYSVSREKKESFPLTVTSAQKNPTAFYLCASSPLAPRDTQYFGPGTRLTVL.

The CDR3 nucleotides are TGCAGTGCACCCCACAGCGACGAGCAGTACTTC. Its translation: CSAPHSDEQYF. The chain recombines TRBV20-1 with TRBJ2-7; D remains unclear. The V gene lost 6 bases and the J gene lost 5 bases, with 11 bases spanning the gap. The germline CDR1 and CDR2 sequences are DFQATT and SNEGSKA (reference sequence). The CDR3 spans 11 residues.

Ten or more counts support this clonotype. The V call is TRBV5-1, the J call TRBJ2-5; 10 bases match TRBD2. With V trimmed by 4 bases and J by 5 bases, 14 bases remained unmatched. Germline V gives CDR1 SGHRS, CDR2 YFSETQ. The CDR3 runs to 17 residues. CDR3: CASSVAPSGRGGETQYF. CDR3 nucleotide sequence: TGCGCCAGCAGCGTCGCGCCTAGCGGGAGAGGGGGGGAGACCCAGTACTTC.

This clonotype was seen repeatedly, ten times or more. Sequence at one end of the junction differs from germline and may be a read error. The rearrangement joins TRBV5-1 to TRBJ2-7; D gene unclear. There are 14 residues in the CDR3. CDR1 and CDR2 from the germline V gene are SGHRS and YFSETQ. The CDR3 DNA reads TGCGCCAACAGCGTACGACGGGCCCCCTACGAGCAGTACTTC. The encoded protein is CANSVRRAPYEQYF.

In this sample, this clonotype turned up a few times. The chain employs TRBV7-8 and TRBJ2-7; D remains ambiguous. This CDR3 has 12 amino acids. With 1 base removed from V and 7 bases from J, the gap between germline ends came to 8 bases. The germline CDR1 and CDR2 sequences are SGHVS and FQNEAQ. Here the CDR3 reads CASSLGPGEQYF. The CDR3 region has the DNA TGTGCCAGCAGCTTAGGGCCGGGTGAGCAGTACTTC.